This T cell receptor beta chain was recovered during a study of blood T cells in healthy people across ages. Study-level findings and limits: Unsorted PBMC input precluded a conclusive naive versus antigen-experienced comparison.

The sample holds a few counts of this clonotype. The antigen is unknown. Every sample yielded at least 6.5 million isolated PBMCs. With a J-beta primer mix and a sample-barcoded 5' primer, a second PCR ran roughly 6 to 12 cycles. TCRdb reanalysed the 5' RACE reads using MiXCR and keeps one entry per CDR3 protein. The sample shows roughly 720,000 distinct CDR3 sequences, roughly 53% of them seen only once. Specimen: blood. The TCR sequence derives from an elderly man in good health.

The CDR3 spells CASSPRDRGNNEQFF. Here the CDR3 DNA reads TGTGCCAGCAGTCCACGGGACAGGGGGAACAATGAGCAGTTCTTC. J is TRBJ2-1 and V is TRBV12-3 or TRBV12-4, with TRBD1 matching 11 bases. V trimming: 5 bases; J trimming: 5 bases; junction bases outside the gene matches: 5. The CDR3 has 15 amino acids.